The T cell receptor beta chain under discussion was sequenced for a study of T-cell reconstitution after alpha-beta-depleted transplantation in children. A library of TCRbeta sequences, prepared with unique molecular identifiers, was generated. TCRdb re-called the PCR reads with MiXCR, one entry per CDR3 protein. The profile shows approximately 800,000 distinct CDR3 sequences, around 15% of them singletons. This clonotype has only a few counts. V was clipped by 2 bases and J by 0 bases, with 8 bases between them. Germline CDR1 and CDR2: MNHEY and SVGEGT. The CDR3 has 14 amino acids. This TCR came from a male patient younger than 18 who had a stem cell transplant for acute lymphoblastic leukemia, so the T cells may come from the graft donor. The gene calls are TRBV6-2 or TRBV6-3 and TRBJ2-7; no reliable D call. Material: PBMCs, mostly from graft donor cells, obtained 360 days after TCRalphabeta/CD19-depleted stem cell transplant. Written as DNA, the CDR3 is TGTGCCAGCAGTTACGGCTTAAGCTCCTACGAGCAGTACTTC. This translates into CASSYGLSSYEQYF.